This note documents a single T cell receptor (beta chain) sequence. It has no known antigen specificity. Nothing much larger sits one base from this clone, and base qualities are not available. To prepare the library, the immunoSEQ multiplex PCR assay was applied. A mixture of 60 forward primers for TCR Vbeta segments and 13 reverse primers for TCR Jbeta segments was used in the multiplex PCR. Amplification of the CDR3 region of rearranged TCR beta genes was performed with a multiplex PCR assay on genomic DNA. On the Illumina HiSeq System, the amplified TCR beta libraries were sequenced as 87-base-pair reads. As for the authors' bioinformatics: A later analysis counted some 80 million unique TCR beta chains across the 650 to 700 repertoires, and some 11 million of these chains were shared by at least two donors. Raw reads were error-corrected and collapsed into unique sequences with a nearest-neighbor algorithm that merged closely related sequences to remove PCR and sequencing errors. To assign V, D and J gene segments, CDR3 sequences were aligned to IMGT reference sequences. Each retained sequence needed at least a six-nucleotide match to both a V gene segment and a J gene segment. A rearrangement was called productive if the CDR3 had no stop codons and remained in frame with V and J, and every other rearrangement was called non-productive. CDR3 was defined by IMGT convention, running from the second conserved V-encoded cysteine to the conserved J-encoded phenylalanine. The earlier analysis of 587 of the donors excluded sequences that lacked an unambiguous match to a single V gene segment. In an earlier analysis of approximately 590 of the donors, V segments were called functional above 56.7% productive rearrangements and were called segregating when the between-donor standard deviation exceeded 5%. A statistical classification framework was developed to diagnose cytomegalovirus status using the catalog of TCR beta chain sequences. In a later analysis, TCR nucleotide sequences were compared against IMGT/GENE-DB human TR gene sequences so that V and J genes could be assigned. In a later analysis, CDR3 sequences and most-parsimonious VDJ recombination scenarios were assigned using the TCRdist pipeline. A later analysis defined each TCR beta chain by its CDR3 amino acid sequence plus V-gene family, and excluded reads lacking a unique V-gene family. In a later analysis, 550 to 650 highly shared, low-generation-probability nucleotide sequences were removed to address suspected cross-contamination and a sequencing artifact. For each public chain, a later analysis derived a clonal expansion index from normalized ranks of inferred template counts within each repertoire. A later analysis computed generation probabilities with a VDJ recombination model fitted to out-of-frame rearrangements, and checked the results against IGoR. In a later analysis, hypergeometric tests were used to score TCR-TCR, TCR-HLA and TCR-CMV co-occurrence, with a repertoire-size bias correction applied to TCR pairs. False discovery rates were estimated in a later analysis by permuting HLA or CMV assignments 20 times. In a later analysis, co-occurring TCRs were grouped with DBSCAN, and TCRdist sequence similarity was added when clustering was performed within HLA-allele-positive subsets. Repertoires with fewer than 30,000 or more than 120,000 public chains, plus five repertoires with anomalous nucleotide sharing, were excluded from co-occurrence clustering. This immuneACCESS table, as held by TCRdb, lists in-frame sequences with V and J called but not all clones. Of the missing ones, under half trace to an unresolved V gene in checked studies; the others have no known cause. The V and J calls and clone size come from that table; D and trimming were worked out from the DNA. Recorded for this sample are under 200,000 clones; 82% of them occurred a single time. The ten largest clones capture approximately 0.87% of the sample.

Trimming takes 0 bases off V and 4 bases off J; junction bases not matched to a gene: 7. The CDR3 goes from the cysteine to the phenylalanine over 16 residues. The CDR3 DNA has 48 bases and is translated from base 1. Via the germline V gene, CDR1 is LGHNA and CDR2 YNFKEQ. The data were obtained in a study of cytomegalovirus exposure and HLA in healthy donors (dated by TCRdb to the late 2010s). Context from the whole study: An earlier analysis of a few hundred of the donors reported 250 to 350 Gb of sequence data and 90 million to 120 million unique TCR beta sequences obtained from roughly 180 million T cells. An early release that covered some 640 HLA-typed donors contained around 300 gigabases of sequencing data and 85 million to 100 million unique TCR sequences. The genetic ancestry cluster associated with self-reported Caucasian donors included about 84% of the 350 to 500 genotyped donors. The study was designed to test whether signatures of past pathogen exposure could be identified by cataloging public T cell receptors. The study profiled the T cell repertoires of approximately 700 subjects by immunosequencing and related them to cytomegalovirus serostatus. Along with the approximately 700-subject first cohort, a separate validation cohort of over a hundred different subjects was used. To predict cytomegalovirus infection status, the study brought together high-throughput TCR immunosequencing, statistical association of individual TCRs with disease status, and machine learning. To study patterns of TCR occurrence, a later analysis re-analyzed previously published TCR beta repertoires from 600 to 750 donors and added high-resolution HLA genotyping. Rather than using new phenotypic data, the later analysis identified candidate immune exposures from TCR beta sequences and from how often those sequences occurred across donors. To decide whether each TCR beta V gene segment behaved as functional or pseudogenic, an earlier analysis of some 580 of the donors relied on high-throughput TCR beta sequencing. Donor age, sex, ethnicity and CMV serostatus were compiled alongside the repertoire data. A later genetic analysis took genome-wide SNP genotypes for about 65% of the roughly 670 donors and used that subset as a discovery cohort. All discovery cohort repertoires had been generated using a single sequencing platform. Both class I and class II loci were covered by HLA typing, at four-digit resolution. The number of typed donors differed by locus: about 620-640 for A, B, C, DRB1 and DQB1; approximately 520 for DQA1; roughly 600 for DPA1; and 400 to 480 for DPB1. Roughly five DR-DQ haplotypes were treated as single units for association and clustering because of strong linkage in the cohort. Across about 380 genotyped donors of the cohort, an average of approximately 200,000 unique TCR beta nucleotide sequences per donor were sequenced, and approximately 19% of those sequences were non-productive. General conclusions and limits of the study: Immune exposure information for the cohort was limited to CMV serostatus. A later genetic analysis associated a missense DCLRE1C variant with V-gene and J-gene trimming of TCR beta chains, and an independent cohort replicated the association. Only TCR beta chains were sequenced in this cohort, and the absence of alpha or paired-chain data limited detectable features. Linkage disequilibrium might explain the correlated functional status among segregating V segments, but an unknown experimental factor could not be excluded. Most TCR sequences were observed very rarely across donors, whereas some public TCRs were present in many individuals. In vitro tests confirmed that a few of the cytomegalovirus-associated TCR beta chains recognize cytomegalovirus antigens. According to a later analysis, parvovirus B19, influenza, CMV and Epstein-Barr virus appeared linked to several top co-occurrence clusters. According to the authors, the approach could potentially be generalized to other disease states and immunological phenotypes. In a later analysis, most CMV-associated TCR beta chains were found to appear HLA-restricted, with HLA associations seemingly driven largely by CMV exposure. Sequencing depth was assumed to be roughly uniform across donors in the presence/absence analyses, though that assumption may not hold. Some IMGT-functional V segments, including TRBV6-2 and TRBV6-3, could not be distinguished by the 87-base-pair reads and were therefore excluded. A later analysis associated about 17,000 TCR beta sequences with specific HLA alleles at a false discovery rate of 0.05. A total of 164 TCR beta chains were listed by the study as associated with cytomegalovirus. Assigning TCR associations to individual alleles was difficult when HLA alleles, especially DR and DQ, strongly co-occurred. Because counts were too low, roughly 16 rarely observed V segments, including chromosome 9 orphons, were left out of the earlier analysis of approximately 580 of the donors. Broadly in line with IMGT annotations, most TCR beta V segments showed up in productive rearrangements about 87% or about 30% of the time in an earlier analysis of roughly 590 of the donors. The classifier was reported to diagnose cytomegalovirus status with high specificity and sensitivity in both the original and validation cohorts. A cluster of highly shared sequence variants was judged likely to be a technical artifact of the sequencing pipeline. A later genetic analysis reported fewer N-insertions in productive TCRs among donors in an Asian-associated ancestry cluster than the roughly 700-donor mean. A further reported finding was that TCR beta sequences accurately predicted the HLA-A and HLA-B alleles for most subjects in the first cohort. In a later analysis, HLA-associated TCR beta chains were found to be more clonally expanded and to have lower generation probabilities than equally common non-associated chains. In a later analysis, TCR association rates were found to vary across HLA loci, with the most associated TCRs seen for DRB1 alleles and the fewest for HLA-C alleles. Because some donors lacked HLA typing at each locus, the association tests relied only on the typed subset.

The cohort was made up of hundreds of healthy bone marrow donors. Cohort members were all nominally healthy when sampled, although unrecorded immune exposures were likely present. The donor tested CMV seropositive and was one of the 289 seropositive cohort members. A peripheral blood sample was provided by each donor, and peripheral blood mononuclear cells were used for TCR beta sequencing. Genomic DNA was extracted from the blood cell samples with the Qiagen DNeasy Blood Extraction Kit. The sequence derives from a girl aged 2-10 years in good health and CMV-seropositive. The sequence links TRBV4-2 to TRBJ2-5; TRBD2 fits 8 bases in the junction. The sample consisted of PBMCs. At the DNA level, the sequence is TGTGCCAGCAGCCAAGATCCTAGCGGGTATGGAGAGACCCAGTACTTC. It specifies CASSQDPSGYGETQYF.